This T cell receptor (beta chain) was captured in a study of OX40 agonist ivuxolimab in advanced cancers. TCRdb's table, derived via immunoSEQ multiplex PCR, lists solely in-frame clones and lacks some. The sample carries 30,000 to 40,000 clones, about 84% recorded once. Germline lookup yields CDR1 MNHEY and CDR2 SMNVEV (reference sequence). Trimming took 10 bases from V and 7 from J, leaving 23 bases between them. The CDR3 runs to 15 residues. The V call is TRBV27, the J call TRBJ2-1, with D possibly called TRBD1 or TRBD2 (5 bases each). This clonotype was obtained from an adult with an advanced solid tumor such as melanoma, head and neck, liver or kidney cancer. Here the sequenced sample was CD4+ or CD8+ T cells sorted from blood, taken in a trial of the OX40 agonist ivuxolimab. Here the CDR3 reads CAIRTGTLPGNEQFF. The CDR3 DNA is TGTGCCATTAGAACCGGGACGCTCCCGGGAAATGAGCAGTTCTTC.